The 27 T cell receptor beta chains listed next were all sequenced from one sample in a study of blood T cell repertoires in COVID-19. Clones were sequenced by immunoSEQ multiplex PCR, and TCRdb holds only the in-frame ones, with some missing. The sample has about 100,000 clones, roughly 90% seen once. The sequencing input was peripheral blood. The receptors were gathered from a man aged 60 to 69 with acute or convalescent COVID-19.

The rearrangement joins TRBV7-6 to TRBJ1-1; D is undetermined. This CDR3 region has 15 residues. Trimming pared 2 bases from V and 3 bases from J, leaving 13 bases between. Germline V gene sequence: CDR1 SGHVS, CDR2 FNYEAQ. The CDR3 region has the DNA TGTGCCAGCAGCTTATTTGGCGGGGAAGACACTGAAGCTTTCTTT. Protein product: CASSLFGGEDTEAFF.

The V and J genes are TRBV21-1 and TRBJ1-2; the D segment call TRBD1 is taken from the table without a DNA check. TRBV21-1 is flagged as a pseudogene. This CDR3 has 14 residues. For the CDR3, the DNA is TGTGCCAGCTATCCCGGGACAGGGAACTATGGCTACACCTTC. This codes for CASYPGTGNYGYTF.

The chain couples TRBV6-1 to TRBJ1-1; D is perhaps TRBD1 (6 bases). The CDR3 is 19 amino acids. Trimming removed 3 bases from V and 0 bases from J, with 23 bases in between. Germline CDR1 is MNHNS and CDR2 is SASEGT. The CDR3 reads CASSETLGGGLGMNTEAFF. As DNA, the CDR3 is TGTGCCAGCAGTGAGACCCTGGGAGGGGGGTTGGGAATGAACACTGAAGCTTTCTTT.

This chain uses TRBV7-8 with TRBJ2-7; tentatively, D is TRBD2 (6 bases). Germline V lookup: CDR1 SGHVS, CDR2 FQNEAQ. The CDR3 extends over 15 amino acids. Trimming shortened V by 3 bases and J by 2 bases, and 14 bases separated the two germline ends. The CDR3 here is CASSLRRELPYEQYF. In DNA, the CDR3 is TGTGCCAGCAGCTTGAGACGGGAGCTACCCTACGAGCAGTACTTC.

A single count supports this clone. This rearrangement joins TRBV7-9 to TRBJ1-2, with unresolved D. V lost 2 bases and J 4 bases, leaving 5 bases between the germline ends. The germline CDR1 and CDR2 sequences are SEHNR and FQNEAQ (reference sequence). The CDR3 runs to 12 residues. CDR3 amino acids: CASSLFGYGYTF. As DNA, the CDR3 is TGTGCCAGCAGCTTATTCGGCTATGGCTACACCTTC. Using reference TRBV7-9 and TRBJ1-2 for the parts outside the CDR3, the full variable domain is DTGVSQNPRHKITKRGQNVTFRCDPISEHNRLYWYRQTLGQGPEFLTYFQNEAQLEKSRLLSDRFSAERPKGSFSTLEIQRTEQGDSAMYLCASSLFGYGYTFGSGTRLTVV.

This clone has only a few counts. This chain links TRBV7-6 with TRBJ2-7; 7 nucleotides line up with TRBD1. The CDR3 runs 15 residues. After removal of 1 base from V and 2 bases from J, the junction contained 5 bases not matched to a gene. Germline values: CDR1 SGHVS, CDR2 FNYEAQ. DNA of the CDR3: TGTGCCAGCAGCTTAGAAGGGACAGAAGCCTACGAGCAGTACTTC. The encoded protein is CASSLEGTEAYEQYF.

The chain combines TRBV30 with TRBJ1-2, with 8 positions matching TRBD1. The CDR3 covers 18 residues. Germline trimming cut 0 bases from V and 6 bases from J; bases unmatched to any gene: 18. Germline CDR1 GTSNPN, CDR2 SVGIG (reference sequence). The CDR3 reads CAWSVLGRGRPSGDGYTF. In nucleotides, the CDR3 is TGTGCCTGGAGTGTACTTGGCAGGGGGCGGCCCTCAGGAGATGGCTACACCTTC.

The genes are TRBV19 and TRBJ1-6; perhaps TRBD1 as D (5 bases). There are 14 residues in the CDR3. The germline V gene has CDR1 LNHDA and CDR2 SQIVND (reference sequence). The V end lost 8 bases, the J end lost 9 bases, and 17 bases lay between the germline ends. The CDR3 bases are TGTGCCAGTCGGGCGGGGGTTCGGGGTTCACCCCTCCACTTT. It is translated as CASRAGVRGSPLHF.

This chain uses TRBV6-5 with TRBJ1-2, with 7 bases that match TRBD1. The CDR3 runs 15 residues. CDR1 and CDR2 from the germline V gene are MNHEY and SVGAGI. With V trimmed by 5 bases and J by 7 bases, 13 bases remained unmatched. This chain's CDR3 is CASSQTQSGQAGYTF. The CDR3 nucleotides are TGTGCCAGCAGTCAAACCCAGTCCGGACAGGCTGGCTACACCTTC.

CDR3 in amino acids: CATSGDSTNYGYTF. CDR3 nucleotides: TGTGCCACCAGCGGGGACTCAACTAACTATGGCTACACCTTC. The rearrangement links TRBV15 to TRBJ1-2; TRBD1 might be the D (5 bases). Trimming cost V 5 bases and J 0 bases, with 10 bases left between them. The CDR3 is made up of 14 amino acids. CDR1 LNHNV and CDR2 YYDKDF come from the germline V gene (reference sequence).

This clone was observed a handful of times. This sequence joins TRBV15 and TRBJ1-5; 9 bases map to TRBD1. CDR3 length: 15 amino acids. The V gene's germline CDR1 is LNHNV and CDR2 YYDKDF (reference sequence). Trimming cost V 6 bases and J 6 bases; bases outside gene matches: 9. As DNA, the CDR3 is TGTGCCACCAGAGGGGACAGGGTCTTTGCTCAGCCCCAGCATTTT. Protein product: CATRGDRVFAQPQHF.

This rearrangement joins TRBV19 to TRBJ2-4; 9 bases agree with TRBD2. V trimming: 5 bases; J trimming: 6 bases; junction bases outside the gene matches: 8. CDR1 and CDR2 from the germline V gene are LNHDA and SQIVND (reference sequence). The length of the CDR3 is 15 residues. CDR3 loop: CASSFSGSGGNIQYF. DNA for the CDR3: TGTGCCAGTAGTTTTAGCGGGAGTGGCGGAAACATTCAGTACTTC.

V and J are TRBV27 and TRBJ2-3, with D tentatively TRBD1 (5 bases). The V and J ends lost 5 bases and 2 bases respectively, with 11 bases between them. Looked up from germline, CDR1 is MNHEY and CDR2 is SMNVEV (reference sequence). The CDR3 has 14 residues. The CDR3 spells CASSGTGYTDTQYF. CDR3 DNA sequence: TGTGCCAGCAGTGGAACAGGCTACACAGATACGCAGTATTTT.

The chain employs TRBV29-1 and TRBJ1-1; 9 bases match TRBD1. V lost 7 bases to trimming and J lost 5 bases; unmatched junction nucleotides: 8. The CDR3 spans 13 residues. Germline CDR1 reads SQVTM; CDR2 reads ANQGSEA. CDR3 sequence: CSGFAGTGTEAFF. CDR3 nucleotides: TGCAGCGGTTTCGCCGGGACAGGGACTGAAGCTTTCTTT.

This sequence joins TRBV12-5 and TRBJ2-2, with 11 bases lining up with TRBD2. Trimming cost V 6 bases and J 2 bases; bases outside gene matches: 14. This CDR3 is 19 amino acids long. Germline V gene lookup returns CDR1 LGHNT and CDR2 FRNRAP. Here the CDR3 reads CASGLNRGGLAVNTGELFF. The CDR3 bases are TGTGCTAGTGGACTCAATCGGGGGGGACTAGCGGTAAACACCGGGGAGCTGTTTTTT.

This chain's CDR3 is CASSDSGESTEAFF. CDR3 bases: TGTGCCAGCAGTGATAGCGGGGAGTCCACTGAAGCTTTCTTT. The chain carries TRBV2 and TRBJ1-1; D uncertain. Trimming stripped 3 bases from V and 4 bases from J, with 12 bases between. The length of the CDR3 is 14 residues. Germline CDR1 and CDR2: SNHLY and FYNNEI.

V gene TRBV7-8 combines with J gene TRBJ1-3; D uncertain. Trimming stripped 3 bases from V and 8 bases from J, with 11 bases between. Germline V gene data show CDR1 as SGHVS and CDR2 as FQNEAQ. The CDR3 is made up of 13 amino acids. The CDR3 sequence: CASSFSGPDTIYF. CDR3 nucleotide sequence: TGTGCCAGCAGCTTTTCCGGTCCGGACACCATATATTTT.

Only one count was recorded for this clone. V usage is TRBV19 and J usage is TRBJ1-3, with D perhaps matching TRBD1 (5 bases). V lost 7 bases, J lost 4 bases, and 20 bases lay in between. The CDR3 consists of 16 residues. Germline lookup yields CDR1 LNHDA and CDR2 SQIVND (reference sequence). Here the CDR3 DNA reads TGTGCCAGTACCCCTGGCCGGGACTTCGGGGGAAACACCATATATTTT. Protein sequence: CASTPGRDFGGNTIYF.

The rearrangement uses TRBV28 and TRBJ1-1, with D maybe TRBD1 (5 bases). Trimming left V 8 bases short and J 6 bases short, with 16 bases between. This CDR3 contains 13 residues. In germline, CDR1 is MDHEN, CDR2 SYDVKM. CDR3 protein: CASCNSRVPEAFF. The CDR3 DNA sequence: TGTGCCAGCTGTAACTCCAGGGTCCCTGAAGCTTTCTTT.

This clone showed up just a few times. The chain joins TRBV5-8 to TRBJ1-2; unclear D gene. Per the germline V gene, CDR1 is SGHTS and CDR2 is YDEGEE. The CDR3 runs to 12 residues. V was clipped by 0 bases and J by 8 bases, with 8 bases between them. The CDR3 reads CASSLVTVGYTF. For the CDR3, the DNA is TGTGCCAGCAGCTTGGTCACTGTGGGCTACACCTTC.

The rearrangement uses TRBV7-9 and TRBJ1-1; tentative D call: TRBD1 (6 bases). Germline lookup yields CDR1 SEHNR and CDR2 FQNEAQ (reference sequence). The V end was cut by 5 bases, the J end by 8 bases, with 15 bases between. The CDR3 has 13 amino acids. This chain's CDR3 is CASSRTGFGEAFF. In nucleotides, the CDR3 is TGTGCCAGCAGCAGAACAGGGTTTGGAGAAGCTTTCTTT.

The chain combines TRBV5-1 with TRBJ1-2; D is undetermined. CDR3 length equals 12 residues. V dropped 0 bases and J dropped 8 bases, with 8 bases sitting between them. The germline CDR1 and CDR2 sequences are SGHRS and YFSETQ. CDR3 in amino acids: CASSLENEGYTF. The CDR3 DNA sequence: TGCGCCAGCAGCTTGGAGAATGAGGGCTACACCTTC.

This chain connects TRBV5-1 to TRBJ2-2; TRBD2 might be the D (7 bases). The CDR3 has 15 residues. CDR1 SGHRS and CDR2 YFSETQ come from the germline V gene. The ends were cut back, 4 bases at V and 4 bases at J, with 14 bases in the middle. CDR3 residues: CASSPTGGFTGELFF. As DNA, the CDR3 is TGCGCCAGCAGCCCGACGGGGGGCTTCACCGGGGAGCTGTTTTTT.

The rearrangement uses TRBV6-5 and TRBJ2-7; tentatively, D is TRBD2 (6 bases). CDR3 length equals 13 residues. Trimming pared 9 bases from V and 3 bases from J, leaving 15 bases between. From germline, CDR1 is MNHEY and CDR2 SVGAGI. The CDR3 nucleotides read TGTGCCAGTATGGGAACGGGGGACTACGAGCAGTACTTC. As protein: CASMGTGDYEQYF.

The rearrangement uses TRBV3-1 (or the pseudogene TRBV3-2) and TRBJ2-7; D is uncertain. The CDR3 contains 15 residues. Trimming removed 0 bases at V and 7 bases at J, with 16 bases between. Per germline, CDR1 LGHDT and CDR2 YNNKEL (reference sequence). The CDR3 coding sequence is TGTGCCAGCAGCCAAGATCCAGCTACCAGGTGGGAGCAGTACTTC. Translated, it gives CASSQDPATRWEQYF.

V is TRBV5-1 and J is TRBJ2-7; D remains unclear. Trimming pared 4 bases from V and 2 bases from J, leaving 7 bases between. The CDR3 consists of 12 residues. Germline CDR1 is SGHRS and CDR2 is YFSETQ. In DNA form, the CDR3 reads TGCGCCAGCAGCCAGACAACCTACGAGCAGTACTTC. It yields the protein CASSQTTYEQYF.

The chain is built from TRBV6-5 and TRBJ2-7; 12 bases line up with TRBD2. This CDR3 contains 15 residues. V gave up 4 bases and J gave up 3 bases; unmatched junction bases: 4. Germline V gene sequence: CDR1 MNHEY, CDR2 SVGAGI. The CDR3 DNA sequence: TGTGCCAGCAGTTCCCCGACTAGCGGGAGCTACGAGCAGTACTTC. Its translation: CASSSPTSGSYEQYF.